Given below is one TCR beta chain in context. This sample was taken from a study of OX40 agonist ivuxolimab in advanced cancers. Sequencing used immunoSEQ multiplex PCR; TCRdb keeps in-frame clones, though not all of them. The table lists 96,000 or so clones, roughly 80% of them singletons. Blood was sampled at baseline, cycle 4 day 1, and cycle 7 day 1. The receptor was derived from an adult with an advanced solid tumor such as melanoma, head and neck, liver or kidney cancer. Sequenced here: CD4+ or CD8+ T cells sorted from blood, sampled in a trial of the OX40 agonist ivuxolimab.

CDR3 sequence (DNA): TGTGCCAGCAGCGTGGGACTAGCGGGAGGGGGGGAGCTGTTTTTT. This translates into CASSVGLAGGGELFF. The genes are TRBV7-2 and TRBJ2-2; 16 bases are a match to TRBD2. The CDR3 runs to 15 residues. Germline values: CDR1 SGHTA, CDR2 FQGNSA. Trimming took 5 bases from V and 8 from J; bases not matched to a gene: 2.